These 2 T cell receptor beta chains were all obtained from the same sample, sequenced in a study of T cells after yellow fever vaccination. TCRdb reanalysed the 5' RACE reads using MiXCR and keeps one entry per CDR3 protein. Of approximately 90,000 distinct CDR3 sequences listed, 10% to 15% were seen once; the top ten hold approximately 25%. The sequences come from CD8+ T cells not binding an NS4B(214-222) dextramer, sorted from PBMCs, collected less than 25 days after the first yellow fever vaccination. These TCRs come from a man between 18 and 35 years old who received the YFV17D yellow fever vaccine.

This sequence joins TRBV6-5 and TRBJ2-6; D not resolved. V gave up 4 bases and J gave up 12 bases, with 13 bases separating them. CDR1 and CDR2 (germline): MNHEY, SVGAGI. This CDR3 is 13 amino acids long. CDR3 coding DNA: TGTGCCAGCAGTTTTACGACCAAAGGCGTCCTGACTTTC. Amino acid sequence: CASSFTTKGVLTF.

The chain carries TRBV4-1 and TRBJ2-1, with TRBD2 matching over 10 bases. Germline V gene sequence: CDR1 MGHRA, CDR2 YSYEKL. J gave up 6 bases and V 3 bases, and 8 bases lay outside the gene matches. The CDR3 spans 16 residues. CDR3 region: CASSHTSGGATNEQFF. The CDR3 DNA follows: TGCGCCAGCAGCCATACAAGCGGGGGGGCAACCAATGAGCAGTTCTTC.